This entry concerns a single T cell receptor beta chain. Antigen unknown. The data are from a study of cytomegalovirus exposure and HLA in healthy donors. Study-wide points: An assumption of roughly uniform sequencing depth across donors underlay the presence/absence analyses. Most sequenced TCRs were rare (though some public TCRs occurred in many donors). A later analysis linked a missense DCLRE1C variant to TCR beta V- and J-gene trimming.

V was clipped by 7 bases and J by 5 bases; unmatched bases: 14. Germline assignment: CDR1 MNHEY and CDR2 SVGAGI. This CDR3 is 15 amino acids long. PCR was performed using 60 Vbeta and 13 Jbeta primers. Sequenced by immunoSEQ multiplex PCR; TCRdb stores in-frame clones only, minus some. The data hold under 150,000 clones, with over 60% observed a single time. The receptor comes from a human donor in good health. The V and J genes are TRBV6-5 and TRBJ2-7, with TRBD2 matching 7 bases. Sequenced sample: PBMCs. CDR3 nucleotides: TGTGCCAGCAAAGAACGGGGAGGGCCCACTCACGAGCAGTACTTC. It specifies CASKERGGPTHEQYF.